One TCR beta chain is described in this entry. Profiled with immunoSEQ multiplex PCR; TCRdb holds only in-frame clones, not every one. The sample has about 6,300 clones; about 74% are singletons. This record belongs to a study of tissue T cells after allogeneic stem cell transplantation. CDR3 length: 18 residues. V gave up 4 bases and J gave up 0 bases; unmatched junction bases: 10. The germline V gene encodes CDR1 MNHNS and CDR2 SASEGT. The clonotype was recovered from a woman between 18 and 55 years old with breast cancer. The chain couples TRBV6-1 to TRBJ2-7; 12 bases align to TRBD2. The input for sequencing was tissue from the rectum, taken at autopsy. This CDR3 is CASSGRLAGVSSSYEQYF. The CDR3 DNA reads TGTGCCAGCAGTGGAAGACTAGCGGGAGTAAGTAGCTCCTACGAGCAGTACTTC.